Presented here are 30 T cell receptor beta chains from one specimen sequenced in a study of response to subunit inactivated influenza vaccine (dated by TCRdb to 2016 to 2019). Libraries were prepared through RT-PCR. For sequencing, an Illumina HiSeq 2500 was employed. Through fastp at Q25 and MiXCR, TCRdb rebuilt clones from the public reads, retaining in-frame beta chains. Each entry merges the rows of one CDR3 protein and shows their most common DNA and genes. The sample contains 450,000 to 600,000 distinct CDR3 sequences, about 7.6% of them found a single time. The ten largest clones represent 10% to 15% of the sample. The sequencing here drew on PBMCs from blood, taken less than 30 months after vaccination. These receptors came from a man aged 50-75 years who received an inactivated influenza vaccine. Donor details come from another sample of the same person, matched by shared clones.

This chain connects TRBV4-3 to TRBJ2-4; D gene uncertain. Trimming took off 0 bases at V and 1 base at J, with 13 bases between the two ends. The germline V gene has CDR1 LGHNA and CDR2 YSLEER. CDR3 length: 17 residues. CDR3 protein: CASSQDPYRGAKNIQYF. The CDR3 nucleotides are TGCGCCAGCAGCCAAGATCCGTACCGTGGGGCCAAAAACATTCAGTACTTC.

The chain employs TRBV20-1 and TRBJ2-7; TRBD2 matches at 9 bases. The ends lost 2 bases at V and 3 bases at J; junction bases unmatched: 5. Germline lookup yields CDR1 DFQATT and CDR2 SNEGSKA (reference sequence). The CDR3 contains 14 residues. CDR3 nucleotides: TGCAGTGCTAGAAAGACTAGCGGCTTCTACGAGCAGTACTTC. Encoded protein: CSARKTSGFYEQYF.

The chain joins TRBV28 to TRBJ2-3, with 8 bases identical to TRBD1. The CDR3 runs to 16 residues. V lost 4 bases and J lost 4; bases outside the gene matches: 10. Looked up from germline, CDR1 is MDHEN and CDR2 is SYDVKM. CDR3 in amino acids: CASSSPPGQGPDTQYF. The CDR3 DNA follows: TGTGCCAGCAGTTCCCCCCCCGGACAGGGCCCAGATACGCAGTATTTT.

This clonotype appeared a few times. The V gene is TRBV11-2, the J gene TRBJ2-1, with a tentative D call TRBD2 (5 bases). The germline V gene has CDR1 SGHAT and CDR2 FQNNGV. The CDR3 extends over 14 amino acids. The V and J ends lost 1 base and 5 bases respectively, with 9 bases between them. The DNA for the CDR3 is TGTGCCAGCAGCTTAGTGCAGCGGAACAATGAGCAGTTCTTC. Its translation: CASSLVQRNNEQFF.

This clonotype has ten or more counts. The rearrangement joins TRBV9 to TRBJ1-1; 7 nucleotides align to TRBD1. Germline V gives CDR1 SGDLS, CDR2 YYNGEE. V was clipped by 4 bases and J by 1 base; unmatched bases: 10. There are 16 residues in the CDR3. CDR3 amino acids: CASSPYDRVGNTEAFF. CDR3 bases: TGTGCCAGCAGCCCTTACGACAGGGTAGGGAACACTGAAGCTTTCTTT.

The J gene is TRBJ1-2, the V gene TRBV28; a weak D match, TRBD1 (6 bases). V lost 6 bases and J 5 bases, leaving 16 bases between the germline ends. This CDR3 is built from 14 residues. Germline assignment: CDR1 MDHEN and CDR2 SYDVKM. Written as DNA, the CDR3 is TGTGCCAGCAGCTTCGGGGGCCTGTCTTATGGCTACACCTTC. It codes for CASSFGGLSYGYTF.

There are many counts of this clonotype. At one end the junction does not follow the germline gene, possibly because of a read error. The CDR3 bases are TGTGCCAGCAGTGACCAAGAGACCCAGTACTTC. It is translated as CASSDQETQYF. The V and J genes are TRBV5-1 and TRBJ2-5, with D uncertain. The germline gives CDR1 SGHRS, CDR2 YFSETQ. This CDR3 contains 11 residues.

This clonotype was seen a few times. V usage is TRBV19 and J usage is TRBJ2-5; TRBD1 matches at 8 bases. This CDR3 comprises 13 residues. V gave up 3 bases and J gave up 7 bases; unmatched junction bases: 4. The germline CDR1 and CDR2 sequences are LNHDA and SQIVND (reference sequence). Here the CDR3 reads CASSIRDRPTQYF. The CDR3 nucleotides read TGTGCCAGTAGTATCCGGGACAGGCCGACCCAGTACTTC. The whole variable domain, filled in from reference TRBV19 and TRBJ2-5, reads DGGITQSPKYLFRKEGQNVTLSCEQNLNHDAMYWYRQDPGQGLRLIYYSQIVNDFQKGDIAEGYSVSREKKESFPLTVTSAQKNPTAFYLCASSIRDRPTQYFGPGTRLLVL.

This clonotype was seen many times. The rearrangement links TRBV7-2 to TRBJ1-3; D unresolved. Trimming shortened V by 2 bases and J by 0 bases, and 11 bases separated the two germline ends. CDR1 and CDR2 (germline): SGHTA, FQGNSA. CDR3 length equals 16 residues. CDR3 sequence: CASSLTSGNSGNTIYF. Here the CDR3 DNA reads TGTGCCAGCAGCTTAACTTCGGGGAACTCTGGAAACACCATATATTTT.

This clonotype was seen repeatedly, ten times or more. The genes are TRBV29-1 and TRBJ1-1; D not resolved. This CDR3 has 11 residues. Germline V gene lookup returns CDR1 SQVTM and CDR2 ANQGSEA. The V and J ends lost 6 bases and 1 base respectively, with 6 bases between them. In nucleotides, the CDR3 is TGCAGCGTGCGTCGGAACACTGAAGCTTTCTTT. Amino acids: CSVRRNTEAFF.

This clonotype was found a few times. The V gene is TRBV6-2 or TRBV6-3, the J gene TRBJ2-1; D is possibly TRBD2 (5 bases). Trimming took 6 bases from V and 9 from J, leaving 12 bases between them. There are 12 residues in the CDR3. CDR1 MNHEY and CDR2 SVGEGT come from the germline V gene. In nucleotides, the CDR3 is TGTGCCAGCAGACCCGCCGCGGGTGAGCAGTTCTTC. Translating gives CASRPAAGEQFF.

This clonotype showed up many times. The chain employs TRBV7-2 and TRBJ2-1; D is undetermined. Trimming cost V 5 bases and J 9 bases, with 20 bases left between them. Germline CDR1 and CDR2: SGHTA and FQGNSA. The CDR3 totals 15 residues. This CDR3 is CASSTPGLLSAEQFF. In DNA form, the CDR3 reads TGTGCCAGCAGCACGCCGGGCCTATTATCGGCTGAGCAGTTCTTC.

This clonotype was seen many times. The chain carries TRBV12-3 or TRBV12-4 and TRBJ2-5; the D is unclear. This CDR3 spans 13 amino acids. Trimming pared 1 base from V and 5 bases from J, leaving 8 bases between. The CDR3 coding sequence is TGTGCCAGCAGTTTAGGTAGTACGGAGACCCAGTACTTC. Translation: CASSLGSTETQYF.

The chain couples TRBV7-6 to TRBJ1-3; 9 bases align to TRBD1. The CDR3 contains 16 residues. Germline V gene sequence: CDR1 SGHVS, CDR2 FNYEAQ. J gave up 2 bases and V 5 bases, and 7 bases lay outside the gene matches. CDR3 DNA sequence: TGTGCCAGCAGCCCCTGGGACAGGGAGACTGGAAACACCATATATTTT. Translated: CASSPWDRETGNTIYF.

This clonotype was counted at least ten times. This rearrangement joins TRBV29-1 to TRBJ1-4; no clear D. Trimming took 7 bases from V and 0 from J, leaving 12 bases between them. Germline lookup yields CDR1 SQVTM and CDR2 ANQGSEA. There are 14 residues in the CDR3. The CDR3 coding sequence is TGCAGCGGACAAGGAGCTGCAACTAATGAAAAACTGTTTTTT. Translated, it gives CSGQGAATNEKLFF.

This clonotype was picked up many times. The chain joins TRBV7-2 to TRBJ1-3; D is possibly TRBD1 (5 bases). Germline V CDR1 and CDR2: SGHTA, FQGNSA. The ends were cut back, 5 bases at V and 0 bases at J, with 8 bases in the middle. The CDR3 sequence is 14 residues long. The CDR3 is CASSLDSSGNTIYF. The CDR3 nucleotides are TGTGCCAGCAGCCTAGACAGCTCTGGAAACACCATATATTTT.

This clonotype was observed a handful of times. The chain has TRBV4-3 and TRBJ2-3; D gene ambiguous. The CDR3 covers 16 residues. V lost 0 bases and J 0 bases, leaving 10 bases between the germline ends. Germline lookup yields CDR1 LGHNA and CDR2 YSLEER. The CDR3 DNA reads TGCGCCAGCAGCCAAGATGGGATTGAAAGCACAGATACGCAGTATTTT. Its translation is CASSQDGIESTDTQYF.

Only a few counts were recorded for this clonotype. V usage is TRBV7-9 and J usage is TRBJ2-1, with TRBD2 as a possible D gene (5 bases). The CDR3 is 14 residues long. Germline V lookup: CDR1 SEHNR, CDR2 FQNEAQ (reference sequence). V lost 4 bases and J lost 4, with 11 bases in between. The CDR3 nucleotides read TGTGCCAGCAGCTCCCAAACTAGATACAATGAGCAGTTCTTC. Translation: CASSSQTRYNEQFF.

In this sample, this clonotype turned up a few times. The chain links TRBV19 to TRBJ2-1; D unclear. The germline V gene encodes CDR1 LNHDA and CDR2 SQIVND (reference sequence). CDR3 length: 15 residues. Trimming cost V 1 base and J 0 bases, with 7 bases left between them. This CDR3 is CASSIGWFSYNEQFF. As DNA, the CDR3 is TGTGCCAGTAGTATAGGGTGGTTCTCCTACAATGAGCAGTTCTTC.

This clonotype appeared many times. V and J are TRBV5-1 and TRBJ2-1; D is tentatively TRBD1 or TRBD2 (5 bases each). The length of the CDR3 is 17 residues. Trimming cost V 1 base and J 7 bases, with 21 bases left between them. Germline V gives CDR1 SGHRS, CDR2 YFSETQ. In DNA, the CDR3 is TGCGCCAGCAGCTTGATGAGGGGCGCCAAGACCCCTAATGAGCAGTTCTTC. As protein: CASSLMRGAKTPNEQFF.

This clonotype came up many times. V gene TRBV11-2 combines with J gene TRBJ2-1, with TRBD2 matching 9 bases. Trimming took 2 bases from V and 6 from J; bases not matched to a gene: 14. The germline V gene encodes CDR1 SGHAT and CDR2 FQNNGV. The CDR3 length is 18 residues. CDR3 DNA sequence: TGTGCCAGCAGCTTACTTGCGGGGGGGCTCTCCGCATCCAATGAGCAGTTCTTC. This encodes CASSLLAGGLSASNEQFF.

This clonotype occurred many times. The chain carries TRBV20-1 and TRBJ2-1; 11 bases line up with TRBD2. From germline, CDR1 is DFQATT and CDR2 SNEGSKA (reference sequence). The V gene end was trimmed by 4 bases and the J gene end by 0 bases; junction bases not matched to a gene: 5. The CDR3 is 16 amino acids. Written as DNA, the CDR3 is TGCAGTGCTAAAGGGACTAGCGGCCGCTCCTACAATGAGCAGTTCTTC. It specifies CSAKGTSGRSYNEQFF.

V gene TRBV14 combines with J gene TRBJ1-4, with 7 bases identical to TRBD1. CDR3 length equals 14 residues. The germline V gene has CDR1 SGHDN and CDR2 FVKESK. The V segment lost 4 bases and the J segment 7 bases; nucleotides outside the gene matches: 6. In DNA, the CDR3 is TGTGCCAGCAGCCCCCGACAGGGTGCTGAAAAACTGTTTTTT. It translates to CASSPRQGAEKLFF.

There are a few counts of this clonotype. CDR3 residues: CASSPDRFNSPLHF. In nucleotides, the CDR3 is TGTGCCAGCAGTCCGGACAGGTTTAATTCACCCCTCCACTTT. The V call is TRBV12-3 or TRBV12-4, the J call TRBJ1-6, with TRBD1 identical over 7 bases. The CDR3 sequence is 14 residues long. The J segment lost 6 bases and the V segment lost 5 bases, leaving 4 bases of the junction unmatched.

The chain combines TRBV15 with TRBJ2-1; D is possibly TRBD2 (6 bases). V was cut by 5 bases and J by 15 bases, with 17 bases left in between. Germline V lookup: CDR1 LNHNV, CDR2 YYDKDF (reference sequence). The CDR3 consists of 12 residues. The CDR3 region has the DNA TGTGCCACCAGCCCAGGACCGGGGGATCGGTTCTTC. It codes for CATSPGPGDRFF.

This clonotype was recorded many times. The rearrangement links TRBV4-1 to TRBJ1-1; 8 bases align to TRBD1. CDR3 size: 15 residues. Unmatched junction bases numbered 2, after V lost 0 bases and J lost 2 bases. Germline lookup yields CDR1 MGHRA and CDR2 YSYEKL. CDR3 amino acids: CASSQEGTGNTEAFF. CDR3 bases: TGCGCCAGCAGCCAAGAGGGGACAGGAAACACTGAAGCTTTCTTT.

At least ten counts were recorded for this clonotype. One end of the junction is discordant with germline, which a read error may explain. CDR3 residues: CASSFSRGGSLF. The DNA of the CDR3 is TGTGCCAGCAGCTTTTCGCGGGGGGGTAGCCTCTTC. The chain links TRBV5-6 to TRBJ2-1; 9 nucleotides match TRBD2. The germline gives CDR1 SGHDT, CDR2 YYEEEE. The CDR3 is 12 residues long.

This clonotype was picked up a small number of times. The V gene is TRBV5-1, the J gene TRBJ1-1, with D possibly being TRBD1 (5 bases). With 1 base removed from V and 10 bases from J, the gap between germline ends came to 20 bases. Germline CDR1 reads SGHRS; CDR2 reads YFSETQ. This CDR3 has 15 residues. CDR3: CASSLNRASDTRAFF. The CDR3 DNA sequence: TGCGCCAGCAGCTTGAATAGGGCTTCGGACACGCGAGCTTTCTTT.

The chain has TRBV5-1 and TRBJ2-7; possible D gene TRBD1, 5 bases. The germline CDR1 and CDR2 sequences are SGHRS and YFSETQ. V was clipped by 1 base and J by 2 bases, with 10 bases between them. The CDR3 sequence is 14 residues long. The CDR3 region is CASSLQGSPYEQYF. Written as DNA, the CDR3 is TGCGCCAGCAGCTTGCAGGGTAGCCCCTACGAGCAGTACTTC. The full variable domain, its missing parts supplied by reference TRBV5-1 and TRBJ2-7, is KAGVTQTPRYLIKTRGQQVTLSCSPISGHRSVSWYQQTPGQGLQFLFEYFSETQRNKGNFPGRFSGRQFSNSRSEMNVSTLELGDSALYLCASSLQGSPYEQYFGPGTRLTVT.

This clonotype was observed a handful of times. V is TRBV20-1 and J is TRBJ2-5, with D hard to call. This CDR3 region has 15 residues. The germline V gene has CDR1 DFQATT and CDR2 SNEGSKA (reference sequence). Trimming took 0 bases from V and 5 from J, leaving 16 bases between them. The CDR3 loop is CSARDVKGGAETQYF. CDR3 coding DNA: TGCAGTGCTAGAGATGTAAAGGGTGGCGCGGAGACCCAGTACTTC.